These 18 T cell receptor beta chains were all obtained from the same sample, sequenced in a study of T-cell reconstitution after alpha-beta-depleted transplantation in children. The library targeted TCRbeta and was prepared with unique molecular identifiers. TCRdb fed the PCR reads into MiXCR, producing one record per CDR3 protein. The sample has about 260,000 distinct CDR3 sequences; around a tenth are singletons. Source: peripheral blood, taken 180 days after TCRalphabeta/CD19-depleted stem cell transplant. The receptor set was obtained from a male patient aged 2 to 10 who had a stem cell transplant for chronic granulomatous disease, so the T cells may come from the graft donor.

This clonotype was found many times. J is TRBJ2-7 and V is TRBV28; D is perhaps TRBD2 (6 bases). Per the germline V gene, CDR1 is MDHEN and CDR2 is SYDVKM. This CDR3 has 17 residues. V was pared by 6 bases and J by 4 bases, with 25 bases between. CDR3 nucleotide sequence: TGTGCCAGCAGGGAGTCGAGCGGGCTGGCGGGGTTTTACGAGCAGTACTTC. Amino acid sequence: CASRESSGLAGFYEQYF.

This clonotype has a handful of counts. The J gene is TRBJ2-7, the V gene TRBV5-1; 9 nucleotides match TRBD2. Per the germline V gene, CDR1 is SGHRS and CDR2 is YFSETQ. The CDR3 covers 14 residues. V trimming: 4 bases; J trimming: 3 bases; junction bases outside the gene matches: 5. CDR3: CASSKRGDYYEQYF. Here the CDR3 DNA reads TGCGCCAGCAGCAAGCGGGGGGACTACTACGAGCAGTACTTC.

At least ten counts were recorded for this clonotype. As DNA, the CDR3 is TGTGCCAGCAGTCCGGGACTAGAGGGTTACATTCAGTACTTC. This gives the protein CASSPGLEGYIQYF. The chain recombines TRBV6-1 with TRBJ2-4, with 8 nucleotides matching TRBD2. Per germline, CDR1 MNHNS and CDR2 SASEGT. J lost 8 bases, V lost 5 bases, and 8 bases had no gene match. This CDR3 spans 14 amino acids.

The table lists this clonotype with many counts. The chain joins TRBV28 to TRBJ2-1; 8 positions match TRBD2. With 5 bases clipped from V and 2 bases from J, the junction kept 5 bases outside the gene matches. CDR3 length: 15 amino acids. CDR1 and CDR2 from the germline V gene are MDHEN and SYDVKM. CDR3 protein: CASSRLAGAYNEQFF. CDR3 coding DNA: TGTGCCAGCAGTCGCCTAGCGGGCGCCTACAATGAGCAGTTCTTC.

This clonotype came up many times. The V and J genes are TRBV29-1 and TRBJ1-2, with 7 bases identical to TRBD1. The J segment lost 4 bases and the V segment lost 7 bases, leaving 6 bases of the junction unmatched. In germline, CDR1 is SQVTM, CDR2 ANQGSEA. CDR3 length: 12 residues. CDR3 bases: TGCAGCGCCAGCGGGACAGTCTATGGCTACACCTTC. It translates to CSASGTVYGYTF.

Many counts were recorded for this clonotype. This chain links TRBV11-3 with TRBJ2-5; 13 bases are a match to TRBD2. The CDR3 has 17 residues. Trimming took 2 bases from V and 3 from J; bases not matched to a gene: 6. Germline CDR1 and CDR2: SGHNT and YENEEA. DNA of the CDR3: TGTGCCAGCAGCTTAATCCCCGGACTAGCGGGGGAAGAGACCCAGTACTTC. It codes for CASSLIPGLAGEETQYF.

This rearrangement joins TRBV12-3 or TRBV12-4 to TRBJ2-1; perhaps TRBD2 as D (5 bases). V lost 7 bases, J lost 4 bases, and 11 bases lay in between. The CDR3 is made up of 13 amino acids. The CDR3 coding sequence is TGTGCCAGCACCCTTCTAGCATACAATGAGCAGTTCTTC. Translation: CASTLLAYNEQFF.

This clonotype was counted ten times or more. V usage is TRBV9 and J usage is TRBJ2-1, with 11 bases identical to TRBD2. This CDR3 contains 14 residues. Germline lookup yields CDR1 SGDLS and CDR2 YYNGEE. V lost 4 bases, J lost 8 bases, and 5 bases stayed unmatched. CDR3 sequence: CASSRSGGAYEQFF. CDR3 coding DNA: TGTGCCAGCAGCCGTAGCGGGGGGGCGTATGAGCAGTTCTTC. The full variable domain, rest sourced from reference TRBV9 and TRBJ2-1, is DSGVTQTPKHLITATGQRVTLRCSPRSGDLSVYWYQQSLDQGLQFLIQYYNGEERAKGNILERFSAQQFPDLHSELNLSSLELGDSALYFCASSRSGGAYEQFFGPGTRLTVL.

This clonotype was observed a single time. A much bigger clone sits one base away, suggesting this may be a read error. The chain recombines TRBV5-1 with TRBJ2-1, with D hard to call. The CDR3 consists of 16 residues. In germline, CDR1 is SGHRS, CDR2 YFSETQ. DNA of the CDR3: TGCGCCAGCGGCTTTCTTTTGACTTCCCCTAGTAATGAGCAGTTCTTC. This codes for CASGFLLTSPSNEQFF.

This clonotype was observed many times. Mismatch with germline at one junction end may stem from a read error. The rearrangement joins TRBV2 to TRBJ1-4; maybe TRBD1 (6 bases). The CDR3 sequence is 17 residues long. Germline CDR1 reads SNHLY; CDR2 reads FYNNEI. This CDR3 reads CASSEEITGTTNEKLFF. The CDR3 DNA follows: TGTGCCAGCAGTGAAGAGATTACCGGGACAACGAATGAAAAACTGTTTTTT.

This clonotype was found many times. This chain connects TRBV5-6 to TRBJ2-1; TRBD2 might be the D (5 bases). The CDR3 is 14 amino acids. V lost 4 bases and J 9 bases, leaving 17 bases between the germline ends. Per the germline V gene, CDR1 is SGHDT and CDR2 is YYEEEE. This CDR3 reads CASSPITRRLEQFF. CDR3 nucleotide sequence: TGTGCCAGCAGCCCAATTACTAGGAGACTTGAGCAGTTCTTC.

On this clonotype itself: A single base separates this from a much larger clone, so it may be a read error. The V gene is TRBV9, the J gene TRBJ1-4; D unclear. The CDR3 runs to 17 residues. Trimming took off 0 bases at V and 10 bases at J, with 22 bases between the two ends. Per the germline V gene, CDR1 is SGDLS and CDR2 is YYNGEE. DNA for the CDR3: TGTGCCAGCAGCGTAGGGATTAATAGGTCCCCCGACGGAAAACTGTTTTTT. The encoded protein is CASSVGINRSPDGKLFF.

This clonotype was seen repeatedly, ten times or more. CDR3 DNA sequence: TGTGCCAGCAGGTTACAGGAAGGGAATGAAAAACTGTTTTTT. This codes for CASRLQEGNEKLFF. The rearrangement uses TRBV6-5 and TRBJ1-4; tentatively, D is TRBD1 (5 bases). The length of the CDR3 is 14 residues. Germline CDR1 MNHEY, CDR2 SVGAGI. Trimming removed 6 bases from V and 5 bases from J, with 13 bases in between.

The sample holds many counts of this clonotype. V and J are TRBV20-1 and TRBJ2-4; D gene uncertain. Germline CDR1 DFQATT, CDR2 SNEGSKA (reference sequence). V lost 4 bases, J lost 0 bases, and 16 bases lay in between. The length of the CDR3 is 16 residues. The CDR3 spells CSATPSQAQAKNIQYF. Here the CDR3 DNA reads TGCAGTGCTACTCCTTCCCAAGCCCAAGCCAAAAACATTCAGTACTTC.

Concerning this clonotype itself: Given a much more abundant clone one base away, this may be a read error. The CDR3, as DNA: TGTGCCAGTAGCGTCGAACCAAATCCTTATGGCTACCCCTTC. Amino acids: CASSVEPNPYGYPF. This chain joins TRBV19 and TRBJ1-2, with no clear D. Germline lookup yields CDR1 LNHDA and CDR2 SQIVND (reference sequence). This CDR3 spans 14 amino acids.

This clonotype was detected many times. The chain links TRBV12-3 or TRBV12-4 to TRBJ2-7, with 10 bases aligning to TRBD2. The CDR3 spans 15 residues. The V segment lost 6 bases and the J segment 0 bases; nucleotides outside the gene matches: 5. Here the CDR3 reads CASSRTSGVSYEQYF. The DNA of the CDR3 is TGTGCCAGCAGCCGAACTAGCGGGGTCTCCTACGAGCAGTACTTC.

This rearrangement joins TRBV7-3 to TRBJ2-1; TRBD1 matches 8 bases. The CDR3 extends over 16 amino acids. CDR1 and CDR2 from the germline V gene are SGHTA and FQGTGA. The J segment lost 8 bases and the V segment lost 2 bases, leaving 11 bases of the junction unmatched. CDR3 loop: CASSLLPGGLMDEQFF. The DNA for the CDR3 is TGTGCCAGCAGCTTATTGCCAGGGGGCCTTATGGATGAGCAGTTCTTC.

On this clonotype: This sequence may be a read error, since a much larger clone differs from it by one base. The J gene is TRBJ1-1, the V gene TRBV6-5; unclear D gene. Germline CDR1 reads MNHEY; CDR2 reads SVGAGI. The CDR3 totals 14 residues. Trimming took 0 bases from V and 13 from J, leaving 18 bases between them. The CDR3 spells CASSYSMLNRKDFF. The CDR3 bases are TGTGCCAGCAGTTACTCGATGTTGAATCGGAAAGATTTCTTT.